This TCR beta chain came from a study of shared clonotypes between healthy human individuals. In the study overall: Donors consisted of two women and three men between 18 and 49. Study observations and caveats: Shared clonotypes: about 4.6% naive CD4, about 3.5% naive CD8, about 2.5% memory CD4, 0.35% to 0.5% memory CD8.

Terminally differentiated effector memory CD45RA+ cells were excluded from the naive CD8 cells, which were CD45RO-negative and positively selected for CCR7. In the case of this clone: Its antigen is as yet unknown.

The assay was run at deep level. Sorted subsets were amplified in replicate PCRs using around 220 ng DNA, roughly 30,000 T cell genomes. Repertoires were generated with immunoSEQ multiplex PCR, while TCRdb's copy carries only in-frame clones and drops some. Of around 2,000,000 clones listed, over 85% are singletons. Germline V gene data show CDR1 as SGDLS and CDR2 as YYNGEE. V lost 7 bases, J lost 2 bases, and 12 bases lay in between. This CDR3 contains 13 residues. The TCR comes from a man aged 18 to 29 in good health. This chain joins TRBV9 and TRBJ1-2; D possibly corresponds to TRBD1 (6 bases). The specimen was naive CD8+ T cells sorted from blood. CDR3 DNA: TGTGCCAGCGCCTCCACAGGGAACTATGGCTACACCTTC. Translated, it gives CASASTGNYGYTF.